The entry that follows covers one T cell receptor beta chain sequence. Only in-frame clones appear in the TCRdb table, and some are missing; sequencing was by immunoSEQ multiplex PCR. The sample consists of roughly 10,000 clones, 25% to 40% of them appearing once. The source of the sample is a study of graft-versus-host responses after intestinal transplantation. Study context: The transplants performed in recipients were multivisceral, liver-intestinal, or isolated intestinal.

Germline V gives CDR1 MNHNY, CDR2 SVGAGI (reference sequence). V lost 3 bases, J lost 9 bases, and 12 bases stayed unmatched. The CDR3 covers 15 residues. The specimen was alloreactive CD4+ T cells from a mixed lymphocyte reaction culture, collected before transplantation. Documented subset: CFSE-low proliferating T cells sorted from approximately 6-day pre-transplant mixed lymphocyte reaction (GvH or HvG direction). This clonotype was obtained from a human patient who was an organ donor for intestinal transplantation. This chain links TRBV6-6 with TRBJ2-5; 8 positions match TRBD2. CDR3 in DNA: TGTGCCAGCAGTTATCGCAGCGGGGGTGGGGCGGCCCAGTACTTC. Amino acids: CASSYRSGGGAAQYF.